Listed below are T cell receptor beta chains from one sample, sequenced in a study of T cells in Graves' hyperthyroidism and ophthalmopathy. TCRdb re-called the multiplex PCR reads through MiXCR, storing one row per CDR3 protein. The profile shows hundreds of thousands of distinct CDR3 sequences, approximately 16% of them singletons. Sequenced material: blood. The receptor set was obtained from a woman in her 40s with Graves' ophthalmopathy. Each CDR3 is given with its conserved first and last residue. A D gene is named only where the DNA matches it firmly. Clone size, where shown, is once, few, many, or a class for clones that have expanded.

j_call clone_size v_call d_call cdr3_nt cdr3_aa
TRBJ1-2 many TRBV2 . TGTGCCAGCAGGCTTCTGGGGGGCGCGGGCTATGGCTACACCTTC CASRLLGGAGYGYTF
TRBJ2-7 many TRBV2 . TGTGCCAGCAGGTCTACAGGAGTCCCTGGGCAGTACTTC CASRSTGVPGQYF
TRBJ2-3 many TRBV11-2 TRBD2 TGTGCCAGCAGCTTACTAGCGGGAGTTGCAGATACGCAGTATTTT CASSLLAGVADTQYF
TRBJ2-1 many TRBV7-2 . TGTGCCAGCAGCTCTCAGCTTGAGCAGTTCTTC CASSSQLEQFF
TRBJ1-4 many TRBV7-9 . TGTGCCAGCAGCGGATCGGGGCGCGGTAATGAAAAACTGTTTTTT CASSGSGRGNEKLFF
TRBJ1-2 few TRBV20-1 . TGCAGTGCTAGAGATTACTCCCCGGACAACTATGGCTACACCTTC CSARDYSPDNYGYTF
TRBJ2-3 few TRBV6-1 . TGTGCCAGCAGTCACCGTAACGGAAACACAGATACGCAGTATTTT CASSHRNGNTDTQYF
TRBJ2-7 many TRBV28 TRBD1 TGTGCCAGCAGAGGACAGGGTGAGAGCTACGAGCAGTACTTC CASRGQGESYEQYF
TRBJ2-2 . TRBV27 TRBD1 TGTGCCAGCAGTTTGGGCCCTCTACCGGGACAGGGGGCGCCGGCCGGGGAGCTGTTTTTT CASSLGPLPGQGAPAGELFF
TRBJ1-4 . TRBV4-1 . TGCGCCAGCAGCCAAGGGGGAACAGGCCTTGGAGAACTGTTTTTT CASSQGGTGLGELFF
TRBJ1-2 . TRBV7-9 . TGTGCCAGCAGCTTCCTCCTGGGGGACTATGGCTACACCTTC CASSFLLGDYGYTF
TRBJ2-1 few TRBV20-1 TRBD2 TGCAGCCCGAACAGCGGGAGGGCCAATGAGCAGTTCTTC CSPNSGRANEQFF
TRBJ2-7 many TRBV3-1 TRBD2 TGTGCCAGCAGCCATGTGGCGCTAGCGGCATCCTACGAGCAGTACTTC CASSHVALAASYEQYF
TRBJ2-3 . TRBV30 . TGTGCCTGGAGTTCCCAGGCTGATACGCAGTATTTT CAWSSQADTQYF
TRBJ1-1 many TRBV27 . TGTGCCAGCAGTTTAAAGGGGAACACTGAAGCTTTCTTT CASSLKGNTEAFF
TRBJ1-2 . TRBV7-2 . TGTGCCAGCAGCACCTATCAGGGTACCTATGGCTACACCTTC CASSTYQGTYGYTF
TRBJ2-7 few TRBV7-2 TRBD2 TGTACCAGCAGCTTAGCGGCTAGCGGGGGGAGCTCCTACGAGCAGTACTTC CTSSLAASGGSSYEQYF
TRBJ2-7 few TRBV7-2 TRBD1 TGTGCCAGCAGTATGGGACAGGGAAAGAACGAGCAGTACTTC CASSMGQGKNEQYF
TRBJ2-2 . TRBV4-3 . TGCGCCAGCAGCACAGCCCCAAGGTTACCAACCGGGGAGCTGTTTTTT CASSTAPRLPTGELFF
TRBJ1-5 few TRBV20-1 TRBD1 TGCAGTGCTAGGGAAAACAGGGGTGGGAGTCAGCCCCAGCATTTT CSARENRGGSQPQHF
TRBJ2-7 many TRBV20-1 TRBD1 TGCAGTGCTAGTCTCCCGGGACAGGGCTCCTACGAGCAGTACTTC CSASLPGQGSYEQYF
TRBJ2-7 many TRBV11-3 TRBD1 TGTGCCAGCAGTCAACAGATACAGGGGGACGAGCAGTACTTC CASSQQIQGDEQYF
TRBJ1-5 . TRBV28 . TGTGCCAGCACCACTATCCGGGGTCAGCCCCAGCATTTT CASTTIRGQPQHF
TRBJ1-6 . TRBV5-1 TRBD1 TGCGCCAGCAGCTTCCGACAGGGAGGAAATATAGATTCACCCCTCCACTTT CASSFRQGGNIDSPLHF
TRBJ2-7 many TRBV3-1 TRBD2 TGTGCCAGCAGCCCCATCGGGGCTAGCGGGGCTTACGAGCAGTACTTC CASSPIGASGAYEQYF
TRBJ1-1 few TRBV28 . TGTGCCAGCAGTTTAAACTATAACACTGAAGCTTTCTTT CASSLNYNTEAFF
TRBJ1-1 many TRBV20-1 TRBD1 TGCAGTGCCACAGGGCCAGTGCCGGGACAGCTGAACACTGAAGCTTTCTTT CSATGPVPGQLNTEAFF
TRBJ2-2 . TRBV19 . TGTGCCAGTAGTATAGTTACCAATACCGGGGAGCTGTTTTTT CASSIVTNTGELFF
TRBJ1-1 . TRBV29-1 . TGCAGCGGTACCCGGGACCTGAACACTGAAGCTTTCTTT CSGTRDLNTEAFF
TRBJ1-5 few TRBV2 . TGTGCCAGCAGAGGGGTAGGGGCGGGCAATCAGCCCCAGCATTTT CASRGVGAGNQPQHF
TRBJ1-2 . TRBV10-3 TRBD1 TGTGCCATCCTTCGACAGGGGGCCGACGGCTACACCTTC CAILRQGADGYTF